The 7 T cell receptor beta chains below come from one sample, sequenced in a study of neurological immune-mediated disorders (dated by TCRdb to the late 2010s). In the paper's terms, the time point label means: longitudinal time-point 3. Library prep was done by 5' RACE. The reads were generated on an Illumina HiSeq 2500. TCRdb passed the public sequencing reads through fastp at Q25 and MiXCR, retaining productive beta sequences. One record per CDR3 amino acid sequence lists the most common genes and DNA. The sample table holds some 89,000 distinct CDR3 sequences, of which around 4.5% were seen once. Around 5% of the sample is taken by the ten largest. Specimen: PBMCs. All receptors come from an older woman with multiple sclerosis.

The rearrangement joins TRBV25-1 to TRBJ1-2; no clear D. Trimming shortened V by 4 bases and J by 4 bases, and 16 bases separated the two germline ends. CDR1 is MGHDK, CDR2 SYGVNS, per germline. The CDR3 extends over 15 amino acids. The CDR3 DNA follows: TGTGCCAGCAGTGCCCGACGGGGTGGGTTCTATGGCTACACCTTC. Translated, it gives CASSARRGGFYGYTF.

This clonotype was counted at least ten times. The rearrangement links TRBV12-3 or TRBV12-4 to TRBJ1-1; 10 nucleotides match TRBD1. The CDR3 has 15 amino acids. V lost 6 bases to trimming and J lost 7 bases; unmatched junction nucleotides: 11. The CDR3 protein is CASRETGTGEDEAFF. The CDR3 DNA follows: TGTGCCAGCAGGGAAACCGGGACAGGGGAGGATGAAGCTTTCTTT.

The table lists this clonotype with many counts. The J gene is TRBJ2-1, the V gene TRBV5-1, with D perhaps matching TRBD2 (7 bases). Looked up from germline, CDR1 is SGHRS and CDR2 is YFSETQ. The CDR3 is made up of 15 amino acids. Trimming pared 0 bases from V and 6 bases from J, leaving 13 bases between. The CDR3 protein is CASSLVVGGRNEQFF. The CDR3 bases are TGCGCCAGCAGCTTGGTGGTGGGGGGGCGCAATGAGCAGTTCTTC. Combining the CDR3 with reference TRBV5-1 and TRBJ2-1 gives the whole variable domain KAGVTQTPRYLIKTRGQQVTLSCSPISGHRSVSWYQQTPGQGLQFLFEYFSETQRNKGNFPGRFSGRQFSNSRSEMNVSTLELGDSALYLCASSLVVGGRNEQFFGPGTRLTVL.

This clonotype was seen ten or more times. The J gene is TRBJ2-3, the V gene TRBV5-1, with D possibly matching TRBD2 (5 bases). Germline V gene lookup returns CDR1 SGHRS and CDR2 YFSETQ. Trimming removed 4 bases from V and 3 bases from J, with 18 bases in between. CDR3 size: 16 residues. The chain's CDR3 is CASSPALLGPTDTQYF. The CDR3 DNA reads as TGCGCCAGCAGCCCGGCCTTACTAGGACCTACAGATACGCAGTATTTT. Supplemented by reference TRBV5-1 and TRBJ2-3, the full variable domain reads KAGVTQTPRYLIKTRGQQVTLSCSPISGHRSVSWYQQTPGQGLQFLFEYFSETQRNKGNFPGRFSGRQFSNSRSEMNVSTLELGDSALYLCASSPALLGPTDTQYFGPGTRLTVL.

This clonotype came up many times. V usage is TRBV5-1 and J usage is TRBJ2-1; D may be TRBD2 (6 bases). Germline-derived CDR1 and CDR2 are SGHRS and YFSETQ. V was pared by 4 bases and J by 0 bases, with 11 bases between. There are 15 residues in the CDR3. In nucleotides, the CDR3 is TGCGCCAGCAGCGGCGGGACTCCCTCCTACAATGAGCAGTTCTTC. Protein: CASSGGTPSYNEQFF.

This clonotype was picked up many times. This sequence joins TRBV5-1 and TRBJ2-3, with D hard to call. The germline V and J ends were trimmed by 0 bases and 11 bases, with 13 bases remaining between them. The CDR3 is 13 amino acids. Germline CDR1 is SGHRS and CDR2 is YFSETQ. CDR3: CASSLDSNGVQYF. The CDR3 DNA follows: TGCGCCAGCAGCTTGGACAGCAATGGAGTGCAGTATTTT.

The chain links TRBV14 to TRBJ2-7, with no clear D. The CDR3 runs 13 residues. V dropped 3 bases and J dropped 6 bases, with 12 bases sitting between them. CDR1 is SGHDN, CDR2 FVKESK, per germline. Written as DNA, the CDR3 is TGTGCCAGCAGCCAGGGGATAGTTACCGAGCAGTACTTC. This codes for CASSQGIVTEQYF.